The 15 T cell receptor beta chains given below trace back to one sample, sequenced in a study of shared clonotypes between healthy human individuals. Libraries were prepared by immunoSEQ multiplex PCR; TCRdb keeps only in-frame clonotypes and omits some of them. The sample holds some 2,500,000 clones; 80% to 95% are singletons and the top ten take about 0.34%. Material for sequencing was naive CD4+ T cells from PBMCs. Noted subset: CD45RA+ positively selected. The receptor source for this set is a man younger than 35 in good health. Some clones in this sample may be carry-over from other donors' samples.

The chain employs TRBV6-6 and TRBJ2-3, with 8 positions matching TRBD1. The germline CDR1 and CDR2 sequences are MNHNY and SVGAGI (reference sequence). The V gene end was trimmed by 7 bases and the J gene end by 3 bases; junction bases not matched to a gene: 3. The CDR3 spans 13 residues. The chain's CDR3 is CASKTGGTDTQYF. The CDR3 bases are TGTGCCAGCAAAACAGGGGGGACAGATACGCAGTATTTT.

The gene calls are TRBV27 and TRBJ1-2; no firm D call. The CDR3 has 13 residues. V was trimmed by 2 bases and J by 4 bases, leaving 8 bases between them. The germline V gene has CDR1 MNHEY and CDR2 SMNVEV (reference sequence). The CDR3 coding sequence is TGTGCCAGCAGTTTAAGCGAGGGCTATGGCTACACCTTC. It yields the protein CASSLSEGYGYTF.

The chain combines TRBV4-2 with TRBJ1-2; 9 bases agree with TRBD1. CDR3 length equals 15 residues. The germline gives CDR1 LGHNA, CDR2 YNFKEQ. V trimming: 1 base; J trimming: 8 bases; junction bases outside the gene matches: 8. The CDR3 loop is CASSQVGQGFNGYTF. The CDR3 DNA sequence: TGTGCCAGCAGCCAAGTGGGACAGGGATTTAACGGCTACACCTTC.

The chain is built from TRBV7-9 and TRBJ2-7, with 12 bases aligning to TRBD2. V gave up 5 bases and J gave up 7 bases; unmatched junction bases: 9. Germline-derived CDR1 and CDR2 are SEHNR and FQNEAQ (reference sequence). The CDR3 covers 15 residues. The CDR3 DNA reads TGTGCCAGCAGCCCCGAACTAGCGGGAGGCGATGAGCAGTACTTC. This translates into CASSPELAGGDEQYF.

The chain joins TRBV6-1 to TRBJ1-2, with a weak D call TRBD1 (5 bases). The ends were cut back, 1 base at V and 4 bases at J, with 10 bases in the middle. The CDR3 is 14 residues long. Germline values: CDR1 MNHNS, CDR2 SASEGT. The CDR3 protein is CASSEGTPVYGYTF. CDR3 sequence (DNA): TGTGCCAGCAGTGAAGGGACACCAGTCTATGGCTACACCTTC.

This chain connects TRBV4-2 to TRBJ1-3; D remains unclear. Trimming shortened V by 4 bases and J by 0 bases, and 16 bases separated the two germline ends. The V gene's germline CDR1 is LGHNA and CDR2 YNFKEQ. This CDR3 is 17 amino acids long. CDR3 sequence (DNA): TGTGCCAGCAGCCCGTGGCTTGACATGAACTCTGGAAACACCATATATTTT. It translates to CASSPWLDMNSGNTIYF.

The V and J genes are TRBV19 and TRBJ1-1, with D possibly TRBD1 on 5 matching bases. CDR3 length equals 17 residues. Trimming removed 4 bases at V and 1 base at J, with 19 bases between. The V gene's germline CDR1 is LNHDA and CDR2 SQIVND (reference sequence). CDR3: CASSKTWDSYGNTEAFF. The CDR3 DNA is TGTGCCAGTAGTAAAACCTGGGACTCCTACGGGAACACTGAAGCTTTCTTT.

V is TRBV5-1 and J is TRBJ2-1; 10 bases line up with TRBD2. Germline values: CDR1 SGHRS, CDR2 YFSETQ. With 4 bases clipped from V and 0 bases from J, the junction kept 7 bases outside the gene matches. The CDR3 has 17 amino acids. This CDR3 reads CASSGYRTSGSYNEQFF. CDR3 nucleotide sequence: TGCGCCAGCAGCGGTTACCGGACTAGCGGCTCCTACAATGAGCAGTTCTTC.

J is TRBJ1-5 and V is TRBV6-1; 8 bases are a match to TRBD1. The CDR3 spans 15 residues. Trimming took 6 bases from V and 2 from J; bases not matched to a gene: 6. Germline CDR1 and CDR2: MNHNS and SASEGT. The CDR3 DNA is TGTGCCAGCAGCGCGACAGGGGCGGGCAATCAGCCCCAGCATTTT. The encoded protein is CASSATGAGNQPQHF.

The chain employs TRBV2 and TRBJ2-7; 8 nucleotides agree with TRBD1. CDR3 length equals 12 residues. Germline CDR1 reads SNHLY; CDR2 reads FYNNEI. With V trimmed by 6 bases and J by 6 bases, 4 bases remained unmatched. The CDR3 region is CASSTTGGEQYF. The CDR3, as DNA: TGTGCCAGCAGCACAACAGGGGGCGAGCAGTACTTC.

About this clone itself: This sample also contains other DNA sequences that code for the same CDR3. This rearrangement joins TRBV14 to TRBJ2-3; D call uncertain. CDR1 and CDR2 (germline): SGHDN, FVKESK. Trimming took 0 bases from V and 2 from J, leaving 3 bases between them. The CDR3 length is 13 residues. The CDR3: CASSQDLTDTQYF. In DNA, the CDR3 is TGTGCCAGCAGCCAAGACCTCACAGATACGCAGTATTTT.

V is TRBV18 and J is TRBJ2-2; D gene uncertain. The V end was cut by 2 bases, the J end by 4 bases, with 8 bases between. The CDR3 runs to 14 residues. Germline V lookup: CDR1 KGHSH, CDR2 LQKENI. For the CDR3, the DNA is TGTGCCAGCTCACCAAACAAGTTCACCGGGGAGCTGTTTTTT. Residues: CASSPNKFTGELFF.

This rearrangement joins TRBV9 to TRBJ2-2, with D unclear. This CDR3 is 14 amino acids long. Trimming pared 0 bases from V and 6 bases from J, leaving 9 bases between. Germline V gene lookup returns CDR1 SGDLS and CDR2 YYNGEE. CDR3: CASSVVGRSGELFF. Here the CDR3 DNA reads TGTGCCAGCAGCGTAGTTGGACGTTCCGGGGAGCTGTTTTTT.

V is TRBV7-9 and J is TRBJ2-3; D is ambiguous. V was clipped by 5 bases and J by 4 bases, with 13 bases between them. The CDR3 loop spans 14 amino acids. Germline V lookup: CDR1 SEHNR, CDR2 FQNEAQ (reference sequence). CDR3 sequence reads: CASSLTTPPDTQYF. The CDR3 region has the DNA TGTGCCAGCAGCCTTACGACACCCCCAGATACGCAGTATTTT.

This chain joins TRBV4-3 and TRBJ2-2; D is undetermined. Per germline, CDR1 LGHNA and CDR2 YSLEER. CDR3 length: 15 amino acids. V was pared by 4 bases and J by 0 bases, with 9 bases between. CDR3 protein: CASSRGDSNTGELFF. The CDR3 DNA reads as TGCGCCAGCAGCCGCGGAGATTCGAACACCGGGGAGCTGTTTTTT.